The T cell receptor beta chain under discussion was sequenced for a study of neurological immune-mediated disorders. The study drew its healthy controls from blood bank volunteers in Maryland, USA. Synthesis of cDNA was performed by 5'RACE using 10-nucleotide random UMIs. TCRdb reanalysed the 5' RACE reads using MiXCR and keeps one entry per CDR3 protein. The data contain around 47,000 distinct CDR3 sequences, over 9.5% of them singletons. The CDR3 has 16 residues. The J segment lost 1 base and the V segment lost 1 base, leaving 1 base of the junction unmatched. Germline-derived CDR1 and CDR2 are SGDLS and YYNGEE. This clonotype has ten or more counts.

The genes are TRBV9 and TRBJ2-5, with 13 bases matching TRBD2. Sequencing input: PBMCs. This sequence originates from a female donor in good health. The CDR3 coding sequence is TGTGCCAGCAGCGTAACTAGCGGGAGGGCCCAAGAGACCCAGTACTTC. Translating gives CASSVTSGRAQETQYF.